These 15 T cell receptor beta chains share one sample of origin, sequenced in a study of neoadjuvant anti-PD-1 for oral cavity cancer. Data came from immunoSEQ multiplex PCR; TCRdb stores just in-frame clones and leaves some out. The table has 15,000 or so clones, around two thirds seen once. This specimen was PBMCs, taken before nivolumab (anti-PD-1) treatment. These receptors were collected from a person between 40 and 85 years old with oral cavity squamous cell carcinoma.

This clone appeared once. The V gene is TRBV5-1, the J gene TRBJ1-6; possible D gene TRBD1, 5 bases. Germline values: CDR1 SGHRS, CDR2 YFSETQ. Trimming pared 2 bases from V and 6 bases from J, leaving 18 bases between. The CDR3 is made up of 17 amino acids. The CDR3 DNA sequence: TGCGCCAGCAGCTTAGGCTCCGGGGCGTCCCTTAATTCACCCCTCCACTTT. Protein: CASSLGSGASLNSPLHF.

The CDR3 coding sequence is TGCGCCAGCAGCTTGCGGGGCCAAGAGACCCAGTACTTC. Encoded protein: CASSLRGQETQYF. The J gene is TRBJ2-5, the V gene TRBV5-1, with a weak D call TRBD2 (5 bases). Trimming removed 1 base at V and 1 base at J, with 5 bases between. The CDR3 consists of 13 residues. Germline V gene data show CDR1 as SGHRS and CDR2 as YFSETQ.

The chain links TRBV2 to TRBJ2-7; D might be TRBD1 (6 bases). V was clipped by 4 bases and J by 1 base, with 11 bases between them. Germline V lookup: CDR1 SNHLY, CDR2 FYNNEI. The CDR3 consists of 14 residues. The CDR3 reads CASSGRTGSYEQYF. In DNA form, the CDR3 reads TGTGCCAGCAGTGGGAGAACAGGGTCCTACGAGCAGTACTTC.

V and J are TRBV7-9 and TRBJ1-4; 10 bases are a match to TRBD1. The CDR3 covers 15 residues. Germline V gives CDR1 SEHNR, CDR2 FQNEAQ (reference sequence). Trimming took 5 bases from V and 7 from J; bases not matched to a gene: 7. CDR3 sequence reads: CASSNRQGAGEKLFF. For the CDR3, the DNA is TGTGCCAGCAGCAACCGACAGGGGGCGGGTGAAAAACTGTTTTTT.

The chain uses TRBV19 and TRBJ1-1; no definite D call. The CDR3 spans 13 residues. Germline CDR1 reads LNHDA; CDR2 reads SQIVND (reference sequence). V gave up 7 bases and J gave up 0 bases, with 9 bases separating them. CDR3 in DNA: TGTGCCAGTACCCCAAGTCTGAACACTGAAGCTTTCTTT. Translating gives CASTPSLNTEAFF. The complete variable domain, with remaining parts taken from reference TRBV19 and TRBJ1-1, reads DGGITQSPKYLFRKEGQNVTLSCEQNLNHDAMYWYRQDPGQGLRLIYYSQIVNDFQKGDIAEGYSVSREKKESFPLTVTSAQKNPTAFYLCASTPSLNTEAFFGQGTRLTVV.

This clone was picked up a small number of times. This chain links TRBV2 with TRBJ1-2, with TRBD1 as a possible D gene (6 bases). Germline lookup yields CDR1 SNHLY and CDR2 FYNNEI. Trimming took 8 bases from V and 6 from J, leaving 13 bases between them. The CDR3 length is 12 residues. In DNA, the CDR3 is TGTGCCAGCGTTACAGGGTCCCATGGCTACACCTTC. It is translated as CASVTGSHGYTF.

CDR3 sequence: CASSLEARTYGYTF. The CDR3 DNA follows: TGCGCCAGCAGCTTGGAGGCCAGGACCTATGGCTACACCTTC. This chain uses TRBV5-1 with TRBJ1-2; D unclear. Germline-derived CDR1 and CDR2 are SGHRS and YFSETQ. CDR3 length equals 14 residues. Trimming removed 0 bases from V and 4 bases from J, with 10 bases in between.

In this sample, this clone turned up once. The rearrangement uses TRBV28 and TRBJ2-7, with 12 bases that match TRBD1. CDR1 and CDR2 from the germline V gene are MDHEN and SYDVKM. The J segment lost 7 bases and the V segment lost 5 bases, leaving 9 bases of the junction unmatched. This CDR3 region has 15 residues. CDR3 nucleotide sequence: TGTGCCAGCAGTCCTACGGGACAGGGGGCCTGGGAGCAGTACTTC. It specifies CASSPTGQGAWEQYF.

The rearrangement joins TRBV5-1 to TRBJ1-4, with D uncertain. Germline V gives CDR1 SGHRS, CDR2 YFSETQ. The length of the CDR3 is 14 residues. Trimming took 0 bases from V and 5 from J, leaving 8 bases between them. The chain's CDR3 is CASSLGDLNEKLFF. CDR3 coding DNA: TGCGCCAGCAGCTTGGGAGATTTAAATGAAAAACTGTTTTTT.

The gene calls are TRBV5-8 and TRBJ2-7, with TRBD2 matching over 7 bases. The CDR3 sequence is 13 residues long. Germline V gene lookup returns CDR1 SGHTS and CDR2 YDEGEE. Trimming took 5 bases from V and 2 from J; bases not matched to a gene: 4. The CDR3 reads CASRGGATYEQYF. Here the CDR3 DNA reads TGTGCCAGCAGGGGAGGGGCCACCTACGAGCAGTACTTC. The full variable domain, with the rest looked up from reference TRBV5-8 and TRBJ2-7, is EAGVTQSPTHLIKTRGQQATLRCSPISGHTSVYWYQQALGLGLQFLLWYDEGEERNRGNFPPRFSGRQFPNYSSELNVNALELEDSALYLCASRGGATYEQYFGPGTRLTVT.

The chain employs TRBV13 and TRBJ2-3; 14 positions agree with TRBD2. J was trimmed by 4 bases and V by 0 bases; bases with no gene match: 3. Germline assignment: CDR1 PRHDT and CDR2 FYEKMQ (reference sequence). The length of the CDR3 is 17 residues. CDR3 bases: TGTGCCAGCAGCTTAGGCCGACTAGCGGGGGGGCCAGATACGCAGTATTTT. Its translation: CASSLGRLAGGPDTQYF.

Here the CDR3 DNA reads TGCGCCAGCTCCGCGAGCCTACAGGGGGCTGGAAACACCATATATTTT. Amino acids: CASSASLQGAGNTIYF. The chain recombines TRBV10-1 with TRBJ1-3; the match to TRBD1 covers 8 bases. The CDR3 loop spans 16 amino acids. V was clipped by 8 bases and J by 2 bases; unmatched bases: 11. Per the germline V gene, CDR1 is WNHNN and CDR2 is SYGVQD (reference sequence).

The chain has TRBV14 and TRBJ2-7; unclear D gene. CDR1 and CDR2 (germline): SGHDN, FVKESK. CDR3 length equals 13 residues. The ends were cut back, 1 base at V and 4 bases at J, with 8 bases in the middle. CDR3 sequence reads: CASSQGSPYEQYF. Written as DNA, the CDR3 is TGTGCCAGCAGCCAAGGTTCACCTTACGAGCAGTACTTC.

This clone has more than one count but fewer than ten. The rearrangement joins TRBV19 to TRBJ2-3; no clear D. Germline loops: CDR1 LNHDA, CDR2 SQIVND (reference sequence). Trimming took off 4 bases at V and 2 bases at J, with 10 bases between the two ends. The CDR3 has 14 residues. In DNA form, the CDR3 reads TGTGCCAGTAGTAAACAGCACCACACAGATACGCAGTATTTT. It specifies CASSKQHHTDTQYF.

This clone has just a few counts. J is TRBJ2-1 and V is TRBV5-6; the match to TRBD1 covers 8 bases. With V trimmed by 3 bases and J by 4 bases, 6 bases remained unmatched. Germline CDR1 is SGHDT and CDR2 is YYEEEE. This CDR3 region has 15 residues. The CDR3 region has the DNA TGTGCCAGCAGCTGGGGGACAGGACCTTACAATGAGCAGTTCTTC. Encoded protein: CASSWGTGPYNEQFF.